The subject of this entry is one TCR beta chain. The data were taken from a study of long-term antiretroviral therapy in people with HIV. Assay version v3.0 of immunoSEQ was used, and it was run at survey level. The data were produced by immunoSEQ multiplex PCR, yet TCRdb's version contains in-frame clones alone and is incomplete. The sample carries 21,000 or so clones, less than 85% recorded once. There are 15 residues in the CDR3. Germline CDR1 and CDR2: SEHNR and FQNEAQ (reference sequence). V was pared by 5 bases and J by 0 bases, with 13 bases between. The rearrangement uses TRBV7-9 and TRBJ1-1; a possible D gene is TRBD1 (6 bases). The receptor's source is a man in his fifties with HIV. The sample consisted of unsorted PBMCs, taken at the start of antiretroviral therapy. The CDR3 loop reads CASSVGGALNTEAFF. The CDR3 DNA reads TGTGCCAGCAGCGTAGGGGGGGCCCTGAACACTGAAGCTTTCTTT.